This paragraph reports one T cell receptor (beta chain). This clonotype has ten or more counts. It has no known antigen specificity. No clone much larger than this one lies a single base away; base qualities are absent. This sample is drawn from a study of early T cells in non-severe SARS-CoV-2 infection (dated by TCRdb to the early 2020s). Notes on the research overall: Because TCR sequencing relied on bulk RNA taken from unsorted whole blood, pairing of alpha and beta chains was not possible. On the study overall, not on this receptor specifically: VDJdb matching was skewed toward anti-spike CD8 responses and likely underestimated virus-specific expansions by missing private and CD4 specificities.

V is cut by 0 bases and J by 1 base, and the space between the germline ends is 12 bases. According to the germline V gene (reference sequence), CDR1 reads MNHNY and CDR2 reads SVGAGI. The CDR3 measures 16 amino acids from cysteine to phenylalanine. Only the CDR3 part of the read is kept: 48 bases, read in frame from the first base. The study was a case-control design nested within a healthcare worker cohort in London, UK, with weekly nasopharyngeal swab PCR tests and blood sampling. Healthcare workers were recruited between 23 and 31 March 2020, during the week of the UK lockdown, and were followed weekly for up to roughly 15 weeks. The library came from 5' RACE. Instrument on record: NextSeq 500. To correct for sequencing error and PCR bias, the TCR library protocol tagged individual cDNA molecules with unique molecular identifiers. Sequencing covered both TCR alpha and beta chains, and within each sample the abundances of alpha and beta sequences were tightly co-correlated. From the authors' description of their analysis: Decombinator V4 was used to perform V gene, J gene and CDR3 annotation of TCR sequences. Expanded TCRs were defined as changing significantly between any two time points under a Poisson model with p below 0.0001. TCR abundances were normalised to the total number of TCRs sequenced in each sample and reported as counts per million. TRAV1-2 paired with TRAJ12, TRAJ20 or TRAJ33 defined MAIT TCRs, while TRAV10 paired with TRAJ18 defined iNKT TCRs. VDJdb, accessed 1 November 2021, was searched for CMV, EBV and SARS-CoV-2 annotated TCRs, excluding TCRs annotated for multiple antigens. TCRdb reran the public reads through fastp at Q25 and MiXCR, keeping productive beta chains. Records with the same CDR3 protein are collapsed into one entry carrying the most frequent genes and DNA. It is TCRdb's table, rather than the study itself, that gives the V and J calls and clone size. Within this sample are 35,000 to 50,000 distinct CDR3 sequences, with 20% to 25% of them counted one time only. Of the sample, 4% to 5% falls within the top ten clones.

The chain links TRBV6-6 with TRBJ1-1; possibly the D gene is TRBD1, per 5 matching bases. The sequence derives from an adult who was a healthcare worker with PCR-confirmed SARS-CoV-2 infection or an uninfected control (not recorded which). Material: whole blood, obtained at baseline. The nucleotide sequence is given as TGTGCCAGCAGTTACTCCATTGGCAGGGCGAACACTGAAGCTTTCTTT. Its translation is CASSYSIGRANTEAFF.